A single sample is the source of the 6 T cell receptor beta chains below, sequenced in a study of blood T cell repertoires in COVID-19. The assay was immunoSEQ multiplex PCR, and TCRdb's table has in-frame clones only and misses some. There are about 180,000 clones in the sample; approximately 80% occur only once, and approximately 15% lies in the top ten. The sample was PBMCs or T cells enriched from blood (not recorded which). The receptors derive from a man aged 55-75 years who had been exposed to COVID-19.

V and J are TRBV7-3 and TRBJ2-7; 8 nucleotides match TRBD1. The CDR3 consists of 15 residues. Germline CDR1 reads SGHTA; CDR2 reads FQGTGA. With 5 bases clipped from V and 4 bases from J, the junction kept 10 bases outside the gene matches. The CDR3: CASSKDGTGYYEQYF. The CDR3 region has the DNA TGTGCCAGCAGCAAAGATGGGACAGGTTATTACGAGCAGTACTTC.

The chain couples TRBV27 to TRBJ1-2, with D tentatively TRBD1 (5 bases). Per germline, CDR1 MNHEY and CDR2 SMNVEV (reference sequence). The V end lost 6 bases, the J end lost 2 bases, and 13 bases lay between the germline ends. This CDR3 has 14 amino acids. CDR3 sequence reads: CASRATQGNYGYTF. In nucleotides, the CDR3 is TGTGCCAGCAGGGCCACCCAGGGAAACTATGGCTACACCTTC.

The V gene is TRBV2, the J gene TRBJ1-1, with D uncertain. The CDR3 is 12 amino acids. The V end lost 7 bases, the J end lost 5 bases, and 11 bases lay between the germline ends. CDR1 and CDR2 (germline): SNHLY, FYNNEI. In nucleotides, the CDR3 is TGTGCCAGCACTTCGGGAGGGACTGAAGCTTTCTTT. It yields the protein CASTSGGTEAFF.

This chain uses TRBV28 with TRBJ2-1; 9 bases align to TRBD1. V lost 10 bases and J lost 9; bases outside the gene matches: 7. Germline lookup yields CDR1 MDHEN and CDR2 SYDVKM. This CDR3 has 12 amino acids. This chain's CDR3 is CATGTGRAEQFF. CDR3 nucleotides: TGTGCCACAGGGACAGGGCGGGCTGAGCAGTTCTTC.

The chain has TRBV11-1 and TRBJ2-1; the match to TRBD1 covers 9 bases. Germline trimming cut 0 bases from V and 4 bases from J; bases unmatched to any gene: 7. The germline V gene has CDR1 SGHAT and CDR2 FQDESV (reference sequence). The CDR3 runs 17 residues. As DNA, the CDR3 is TGTGCCAGCAGCTTAGCTAACCAGGGACAGGGATACAATGAGCAGTTCTTC. It translates to CASSLANQGQGYNEQFF.

The chain uses TRBV5-1 and TRBJ1-3, with D perhaps TRBD1 (5 bases). Between the trimmed V and J ends, which lost 6 bases and 1 base, there was a span of 11 bases. This CDR3 region has 14 residues. CDR1 SGHRS and CDR2 YFSETQ come from the germline V gene. This CDR3 is CASTQGTSGNTIYF. The CDR3 DNA reads TGCGCCAGCACGCAGGGAACGTCTGGAAACACCATATATTTT.